This entry features one T cell receptor (beta chain) sequence. The sample holds a few counts of this clonotype. No cognate antigen has been identified for it. Per-nucleotide qualities are absent, and no much larger clonotype sits a single base away. Synthesis of TCR cDNA relied on 5'RACE template switching, a step that introduced a universal primer site along with unique molecular identifiers. Priming for cDNA synthesis came from both the TCR alpha and TCR beta constant segments. Library amplification used two PCR steps, and the second PCR step added sample barcodes and sequencing adapters. Libraries were sequenced on Illumina HiSeq 2500 (2x100 bp) or NovaSeq (2x150 bp). For the original study's pipeline: MIGEC handled demultiplexing of reads and collapsing into UMI consensus sequences, while MiXCR performed V(D)J alignment. Vaccine-responding clonotypes were defined with edgeR using replicate PBMC samples, requiring FDR below 0.01 and a log2 fold change above 5 up to day 15. Each bulk clonotype was labeled CD4 or CD8 based on which sequenced repertoire, CD4 or CD8, contained the clonotype at higher abundance. TCRdb's own reprocessing of the public reads used fastp at Q25 and MiXCR and kept productive beta chains. Each record represents a unique CDR3 protein, reported with the most common genes and DNA among its rows. TCRdb assigned the V and J calls; the authors' analysis was not used. In this sample the table shows under 600,000 distinct CDR3 sequences, roughly 13% of which occur a single time. The leading ten clones occupy over 13% of the sample.

The treatment or condition label, as the study defines it: live attenuated yellow fever vaccine strain. Two biological replicates of bulk PBMCs were collected at each blood-draw timepoint. PBMCs were isolated from peripheral blood using a standard Ficoll-Paque protocol. TriZol was used to extract RNA from bulk PBMCs, from CD4 and CD8 fractions, and from dextramer-positive and dextramer-negative fractions. This record belongs to a study of T cells after yellow fever vaccination (dated by TCRdb to between 2018 and 2020). Some background on the complete study: The SMART-Seq v4 Ultra Low Input RNA kit was used to prepare libraries from fractions with low cell numbers. Two healthy male donors, one aged 18 to 29 and one aged 30 to 40 years, made up the cohort. Blood was collected at multiple timepoints before and after primary and secondary immunization, and bulk PBMC replicates and cell subsets were isolated. To track T-cell clones before and after primary and booster YFV17D yellow fever vaccination, bulk TCR alpha and beta repertoires were sequenced longitudinally. Broad study findings and their caveats: Only two donors were included in the study, so the extent to which the findings can be generalized is limited. FACS-sorted repertoires could contain abundant contaminating clonotypes from the bulk population, so computational filtering was required. The secondary T-cell response was weaker than the primary response but faster, peaking on day 5 instead of day 15. A small share of clonotypes was detected in both CD4 and CD8 compartments, with the overlap likely arising from convergent recombination. After the booster, most of the clones that had expanded following primary vaccination were detected again (almost 98% of CD4 and 80% to 90% of CD8), which suggests that memory was broadly maintained.

The germline ends are 11 bases apart after V is trimmed by 5 bases and J by 0 bases. Looking up the germline V gene yields CDR1 SGHTA and CDR2 FQGNSA. There are 15 amino acids in the CDR3, from cysteine to phenylalanine inclusive. Just CDR3 DNA is preserved here, 45 bases in frame from base 1. The clonotype originates from a man aged 25-45 years who received the YFV17D yellow fever vaccine. Sequencing used PBMCs, obtained on the day of the yellow fever booster vaccination. The sequence is built from TRBV7-2 and TRBJ2-4; the D gene is unclear. The nucleotide sequence is given as TGTGCCAGCAGCCCGCGTTATCTAGCCAAAAACATTCAGTACTTC. Its translation is CASSPRYLAKNIQYF.